This TCR beta chain was sequenced in a study of T cells in Graves' hyperthyroidism and ophthalmopathy. Amplification of TCR beta CDR3 regions was performed using RNA transcripts as template. HTBI primers were employed in a first-round RT-PCR of the TCR CDR3. Via MiXCR, TCRdb re-called the multiplex PCR reads, giving one row per CDR3 protein. The sample includes 540,000 or so distinct CDR3 sequences, more than 15% of them seen just once. The study, taken as a whole, reports: Blood held most thyroid clonotypes expanded above 0.001 frequency. Ophthalmopathy onset followed model prediction by a median approximately six months.

Each diagnosis drew on symptoms, thyroxine, TRAb, thyroid ultrasound and orbital computed tomography findings. The PBMCs studied were ones that came from 10 ml fresh peripheral blood. This clonotype was detected many times. The antigen remains undetermined. The sequenced sample consisted of blood. The sequence derives from a woman in her 30s with Graves' hyperthyroidism.

CDR3 loop: CASSRDSGSSYNEQFF. The CDR3 DNA reads TGTGCCAGCAGTCGGGATAGCGGGAGCTCCTACAATGAGCAGTTCTTC. The V call is TRBV27, the J call TRBJ2-1; 9 bases are a match to TRBD2. The V gene's germline CDR1 is MNHEY and CDR2 SMNVEV (reference sequence). V shed 5 bases, J shed 0 bases, and the junction held 5 bases outside the gene matches. The CDR3 loop spans 16 amino acids.